This T cell receptor (beta chain) came from a study of blood T cell repertoires in COVID-19 (dated by TCRdb to between 2020 and 2021). Broadly, across the study: The collaborator samples originated in the United States, Italy and Spain and spanned the acute and convalescent phases of COVID-19. HLA class I and class II types, where available, came from metadata supplied by the sample provider rather than from assay-based typing. A de-identified subject ID, COVID-19 status, age in years and sex were almost always included in the sample metadata. Deeply sampled blood TCRbeta repertoires from subjects exposed to, actively infected with, or recovered from COVID-19 were included in the dataset. The repertoires were released in a freely available public database intended as a resource for research on the immune response to SARS-CoV-2. Samples came from the ongoing ImmuneRACE study (first 160 participants) plus 1,254 subjects from 6 global collaborators. The material from the prospective study consisted of cDNA or gDNA derived from T cells, B-cell-depleted T cells, or PBMCs.

Collaborating institutions collected whole blood in K2EDTA tubes following their own protocols. For TCRbeta analysis, collaborator samples were shipped as frozen whole blood, as isolated PBMCs, or as DNA extracted from either sample type. What the study reported, not specific to this receptor: How much clinical and demographic metadata was included differed by source and by participant, and the metadata was provided uncurated.

In regard to this clone: Its cognate antigen has yet to be identified. Base qualities are not provided; no much larger clone lies one nucleotide away.

The CDR3 starts with the cysteine, ends with the phenylalanine, and has 13 residues. The sequence is cut down to CDR3 DNA, 39 bases in frame from base 1. V is pared back by 3 bases and J by 1 base, with 7 bases lying between the germline termini. CDR1 DFQATT and CDR2 SNEGSKA were looked up in the germline V gene (reference sequence). TCRbeta CDR3 regions were amplified from genomic DNA by means of the immunoSEQ Assay, a bias-controlled multiplex PCR. Per the original workflow: The number of nucleated cells in each sample was estimated from the amplification of reference gene primers within the assay. To quantify the absolute abundance of each unique TCRbeta CDR3 rearrangement, sequence reads were collapsed and filtered. For each sample, productive Simpson clonality was calculated by taking the square root of Simpson's diversity index across productive rearrangements. What TCRdb holds here is the immuneACCESS table cut down to in-frame rearrangements. Part of the clones is not present; checked against another copy, under half of the missing clones reflect an unresolved V gene, and the others are unexplained. V and J calls and clone size are as listed in that table; D and trimming were resolved from the DNA. The sample contains 400,000 to 450,000 clones, roughly 90% of them found a single time. More than 1.4% of the sample is held by the ten biggest clonotypes.

The sample comprised peripheral blood. The receptor was derived from a woman under 40 with active or convalescent COVID-19. The chain uses TRBV20-1 and TRBJ1-3, with TRBD1 tentatively as D gene (5 bases match). The nucleotides read TGCAGTGCTAGTCACAGGTCTGGAAACACCATATATTTT. This gives the protein CSASHRSGNTIYF.